The rows below give T cell receptor beta chains drawn from one sample of a study of OX40 agonist ivuxolimab in advanced cancers. Produced via immunoSEQ multiplex PCR; TCRdb's table is partial and in-frame only. The data contain roughly 53,000 clones, over 90% of them singletons. Sequencing used CD4+ or CD8+ T cells sorted from blood, obtained in a trial of the OX40 agonist ivuxolimab. The source is an adult with an advanced solid tumor such as melanoma, head and neck, liver or kidney cancer. CDR3s include the opening cysteine and the closing phenylalanine or tryptophan. The order of the fields is D gene, V gene, J gene, clone size, CDR3 protein, CDR3 DNA. The D gene is left open where the match is weak. Part of the rows lack a size; the others show once, few, many or a class for expanded clones.

>-|TRBV7-9|TRBJ1-5|few
CASSLDQGFVQQPQHF
TGTGCCAGCAGCTTGGATCAGGGATTCGTACAACAGCCCCAGCATTTT
>-|TRBV25-1|TRBJ1-1|-
CASSLNTEAFF
TGTGCCAGCAGCCTTAACACTGAAGCTTTCTTT
>TRBD1|TRBV7-9|TRBJ2-5|once
CASSPGQAQETQYF
TGTGCCAGCAGCCCCGGACAGGCGCAAGAGACCCAGTACTTC
>-|TRBV30|TRBJ1-1|-
CAWLFFGTQTPEAFF
TGTGCCTGGCTTTTCTTCGGGACCCAGACCCCTGAAGCTTTCTTT
>-|TRBV5-6|TRBJ1-1|-
CASALGGIAFF
TGTGCCAGCGCCCTCGGGGGGATAGCTTTCTTT
>TRBD2|TRBV2|TRBJ2-7|-
CASRGSSGPTYEQYF
TGTGCCAGCAGGGGCTCTAGCGGCCCAACCTACGAGCAGTACTTC
>-|TRBV5-4|TRBJ1-3|-
CASTRDGSGNTIYF
TGTGCCAGCACCCGGGACGGCTCTGGAAACACCATATATTTT
>-|TRBV27|TRBJ2-7|-
CASSLNTVPYEQYF
TGTGCCAGCAGTTTGAACACCGTACCCTACGAGCAGTACTTC
>TRBD1|TRBV7-7|TRBJ2-6|-
CASSKQTGAISGANVLTF
TGTGCTAGCAGTAAACAGACAGGGGCTATCTCTGGGGCCAACGTCCTGACTTTC
>TRBD2|TRBV5-6|TRBJ2-1|-
CASSSNLAGAGYEQFF
TGTGCCAGCAGCTCCAATTTAGCGGGAGCAGGGTATGAGCAGTTCTTC
>TRBD1|TRBV7-9|TRBJ2-7|-
CASSLGQASYEQYF
TGTGCCAGCAGCCTGGGACAGGCCTCCTACGAGCAGTACTTC
>-|TRBV11-1|TRBJ2-6|-
CASSLAERGSGANVLTF
TGTGCCAGCAGCTTAGCGGAACGCGGCTCTGGGGCCAACGTCCTGACTTTC
>TRBD1|TRBV4-2|TRBJ2-1|-
CASSPGTASYNEQFF
TGTGCCAGCAGCCCTGGGACAGCGAGCTACAATGAGCAGTTCTTC
>TRBD1|TRBV27|TRBJ2-7|-
CASSFNQGAYEQYF
TGTGCCAGCAGTTTCAACCAGGGGGCCTACGAGCAGTACTTC
>-|TRBV15|TRBJ2-7|-
CATSRDGYEQYF
TGTGCCACCAGCAGAGATGGTTACGAGCAGTACTTC
>-|TRBV15|TRBJ2-2|-
CATSVRLDTGELFF
TGTGCCACCAGCGTCAGACTTGACACCGGGGAGCTGTTTTTT
>TRBD2|TRBV29-1|TRBJ2-3|-
CSVGGGRSTSTDTQYF
TGCAGCGTTGGCGGCGGGAGGTCCACCAGCACAGATACGCAGTATTTT
>-|TRBV21-1|TRBJ1-1|-
CASSNRAGGRSRKAFF
TGTGCCAGCAGCAACCGGGCAGGGGGGAGGAGTCGCAAAGCTTTCTTT
>TRBD1|TRBV29-1|TRBJ1-2|-
CSVEEGQGVRFPGYTF
TGCAGCGTTGAAGAAGGACAGGGGGTTAGGTTTCCTGGCTACACCTTC
>-|TRBV4-2|TRBJ2-1|-
CASSPNGWTGNEQFF
TGTGCCAGCAGCCCTAATGGGTGGACGGGCAATGAGCAGTTCTTC
>TRBD2|TRBV19|TRBJ2-1|-
CASSIGLTSGTYNEQFF
TGTGCCAGTAGTATAGGTCTGACTAGCGGGACATACAATGAGCAGTTCTTC
>-|TRBV7-6|TRBJ1-1|-
CASSPGRIFMNTEAFF
TGTGCCAGCAGCCCCGGAAGGATTTTCATGAACACTGAAGCTTTCTTT
>-|TRBV25-1|TRBJ2-5|-
CASSEYIVTETQYF
TGTGCCAGCAGTGAATATATAGTAACTGAGACCCAGTACTTC
>-|TRBV27|TRBJ1-4|-
CASSPWTDEKLFF
TGTGCCAGCAGTCCATGGACCGATGAAAAACTGTTTTTT
>TRBD1|TRBV29-1|TRBJ1-1|-
CSVPPLGDRVTEAFF
TGCAGCGTTCCCCCCCTGGGGGACAGGGTCACTGAAGCTTTCTTT
>-|TRBV2|TRBJ2-7|-
CASSVVAGGYEQYF
TGTGCCAGCAGTGTGGTAGCAGGAGGCTACGAGCAGTACTTC
>-|TRBV5-8|TRBJ1-5|-
CASSFLGNQPQHF
TGTGCCAGCAGCTTCCTAGGGAATCAGCCCCAGCATTTT
>TRBD2|TRBV7-9|TRBJ2-1|-
CASSSIAGEGNNEQFF
TGTGCCAGCAGCTCTATAGCGGGAGAGGGAAACAATGAGCAGTTCTTC
>TRBD1|TRBV9|TRBJ2-7|-
CASSVGDRGYEQYF
TGTGCCAGCAGCGTAGGGGACAGGGGGTACGAGCAGTACTTC
>-|TRBV4-2|TRBJ2-2|-
CASSQGPQALPDTGELFF
TGTGCCAGCAGCCAAGGTCCCCAAGCTCTCCCCGACACCGGGGAGCTGTTTTTT
>-|TRBV9|TRBJ2-6|-
CASSLNPQGSGANVLTF
TGTGCCAGCAGCTTAAACCCCCAGGGGTCGGGGGCCAACGTCCTGACTTTC
>-|TRBV7-6|TRBJ2-2|-
CASSLELRGDTGELFF
TGTGCCAGCAGCTTAGAACTCAGGGGGGACACCGGGGAGCTGTTTTTT
>-|TRBV11-2|TRBJ2-2|-
CASSLVSGANTGELFF
TGTGCCAGCAGCTTAGTATCAGGGGCGAACACCGGGGAGCTGTTTTTT
>TRBD2|TRBV7-9|TRBJ2-5|-
CASTPLSGREETQYF
TGTGCCAGCACGCCTTTGAGCGGGAGGGAAGAGACCCAGTACTTC
>-|TRBV9|TRBJ2-7|-
CASSVAAGPYYEQYF
TGTGCCAGCAGCGTAGCGGCAGGGCCCTATTACGAGCAGTACTTC
>TRBD1|TRBV7-9|TRBJ2-2|-
CANRDRGAGELFF
TGTGCCAACCGGGACAGGGGAGCCGGGGAGCTGTTTTTT
>-|TRBV4-1|TRBJ2-7|-
CASSQGDFSYEQYF
TGCGCCAGCAGCCAAGGGGACTTCTCCTACGAGCAGTACTTC
>-|TRBV9|TRBJ1-6|-
CASSPRQSSYNSPLHF
TGTGCCAGCAGCCCACGGCAGAGCTCCTATAATTCACCCCTCCACTTT
>-|TRBV7-9|TRBJ1-5|-
CASSVGIGVRAIDQPQHF
TGTGCCAGCAGCGTGGGGATAGGGGTGCGGGCAATCGATCAGCCCCAGCATTTT
>TRBD2|TRBV27|TRBJ2-1|once
CASSQGTRGNEQFF
TGTGCCAGCAGTCAGGGGACTAGAGGCAATGAGCAGTTCTTC
>TRBD1|TRBV13|TRBJ1-5|once
CASSLTGEGQPQHF
TGTGCCAGCAGCCTCACAGGGGAGGGTCAGCCCCAGCATTTT
>TRBD1|TRBV2|TRBJ2-2|-
CASSRTGPNTGELFF
TGTGCCAGCAGTCGGACAGGGCCGAACACCGGGGAGCTGTTTTTT